The 17 T cell receptor beta chains below come from one sample, sequenced in a study of breast tumors, draining lymph nodes, adjacent tissues. MiXCR, run by TCRdb on the multiplex PCR reads, gives a single entry per CDR3 protein. The repertoire holds about 220,000 distinct CDR3 sequences, with under 35% as singletons. Axillary draining lymph nodes of breast cancer patients supplied the node samples. The sample was axillary lymph node tissue. These receptors were taken from a female donor with breast cancer. Some clones in this sample may be carry-over from other donors' samples.

In this sample, this clonotype turned up many times. The V gene is TRBV2, the J gene TRBJ1-6; the D is unclear. The CDR3 is 13 amino acids. CDR1 is SNHLY, CDR2 FYNNEI, per germline. The V gene lost 8 bases and the J gene lost 9 bases, with 14 bases spanning the gap. The CDR3 DNA follows: TGTGCCAGCTTACAGCTATCGGCTTCACCCCTCCACTTT. Its protein product is CASLQLSASPLHF.

This clonotype was observed many times. The J gene is TRBJ2-7, the V gene TRBV5-8; 11 nucleotides agree with TRBD2. J was trimmed by 5 bases and V by 6 bases; bases with no gene match: 7. The CDR3 is 14 amino acids. Per germline, CDR1 SGHTS and CDR2 YDEGEE. This CDR3 reads CASTNLAGGNEQYF. The CDR3 coding sequence is TGTGCCAGCACCAATCTAGCGGGAGGTAACGAGCAGTACTTC.

The chain has TRBV7-2 and TRBJ2-2; perhaps TRBD2 as D (6 bases). Germline V CDR1 and CDR2: SGHTA, FQGNSA. The CDR3 covers 14 residues. The CDR3 here is CARPVGGWTGELFF. As DNA, the CDR3 is TGTGCTAGACCGGTCGGGGGATGGACCGGGGAGCTGTTTTTT.

This clonotype was observed a handful of times. The chain is built from TRBV7-7 and TRBJ2-6; no reliable D call. CDR1 SSHAT and CDR2 FNYEAQ come from the germline V gene (reference sequence). The length of the CDR3 is 8 residues. V shed 4 bases and J shed 16 bases, with 2 bases lying between them. The CDR3 coding sequence is TGTGCCAGCAGCTCTCTGACTTTC. This sequence encodes CASSSLTF.

This clonotype was recorded at least ten times. The chain uses TRBV12-3 or TRBV12-4 and TRBJ2-1; 13 bases line up with TRBD2. The V and J ends lost 4 bases and 3 bases, in that order; junction bases with no gene match: 6. The CDR3 is 17 residues long. CDR3 coding DNA: TGTGCCAGCAGTTCGAGGACTAGCGGGAGTATCTACAATGAGCAGTTCTTC. The encoded protein is CASSSRTSGSIYNEQFF.

This clonotype was observed at least ten times. The chain combines TRBV6-4 with TRBJ1-2; unclear D gene. Germline V gene sequence: CDR1 MRHNA, CDR2 SNTAGT. The CDR3 runs to 17 residues. Trimming pared 2 bases from V and 6 bases from J, leaving 22 bases between. The CDR3 coding sequence is TGTGCCAGCAGTGACGCTTTAACCCACTCTGGGGTGGATGGCTACACCTTC. Translating gives CASSDALTHSGVDGYTF.

Details on this clonotype: Relative to the germline gene, one junction end is altered; a read error may explain this. The V and J genes are TRBV4-1 and TRBJ2-1; tentative D call: TRBD2 (5 bases). CDR3 length: 16 residues. Germline values: CDR1 MGHRA, CDR2 YSYEKL. CDR3 sequence (DNA): TGCGCCAGCAGCCAAGATTCAAGCGGCCGATTCAATGAACAGTTCTTC. Translated: CASSQDSSGRFNEQFF.

This chain links TRBV7-9 with TRBJ2-3; no clear D gene. CDR1 and CDR2 (germline): SEHNR, FQNEAQ (reference sequence). V shed 5 bases and J shed 0 bases, with 9 bases lying between them. The CDR3 totals 14 residues. In DNA, the CDR3 is TGTGCCAGCAGCCTACCAACTAGCACAGATACGCAGTATTTT. This codes for CASSLPTSTDTQYF.

The chain couples TRBV5-4 to TRBJ1-6; D uncertain. V was pared by 4 bases and J by 2 bases, with 10 bases between. There are 15 residues in the CDR3. Per germline, CDR1 SGHNT and CDR2 YYREEE (reference sequence). DNA of the CDR3: TGTGCCAGCAGCCCGACGGCGACCTATAATTCACCCCTCCACTTT. Amino acids: CASSPTATYNSPLHF.

The J gene is TRBJ1-6, the V gene TRBV20-1; TRBD1 aligns across 9 bases. Germline V gene sequence: CDR1 DFQATT, CDR2 SNEGSKA (reference sequence). Trimming at V came to 0 bases and at J to 13 bases, leaving 7 bases not matched to a gene. The CDR3 totals 14 residues. The CDR3 DNA is TGCAGTGCTAGAGATGCCGGACAGGGGTCTCCCCTCCACTTT. Encoded protein: CSARDAGQGSPLHF.

The V call is TRBV19, the J call TRBJ1-5; 7 bases line up with TRBD1. V lost 5 bases to trimming and J lost 2 bases; unmatched junction nucleotides: 12. The CDR3 is 17 residues long. The germline V gene has CDR1 LNHDA and CDR2 SQIVND (reference sequence). The DNA of the CDR3 is TGTGCCAGTAGTCCCCAGGGGGGGGGTAGAGGCAATCAGCCCCAGCATTTT. This encodes CASSPQGGGRGNQPQHF.

This clonotype came up a few times. This chain joins TRBV6-2 or TRBV6-3 and TRBJ2-7, with 11 bases identical to TRBD2. CDR3 length: 17 amino acids. Germline assignment: CDR1 MNHEY and CDR2 SVGEGT. V shed 4 bases and J 4 bases; nucleotides not matched to a gene: 12. CDR3 coding DNA: TGTGCCAGCAGTTTCCTAGCGGGAGGACATTCCTCTTACGAGCAGTACTTC. It translates to CASSFLAGGHSSYEQYF.

This clonotype has a count of ten or more. The chain is built from TRBV11-3 and TRBJ2-1; D is unresolved. Germline-derived CDR1 and CDR2 are SGHNT and YENEEA. Trimming pared 0 bases from V and 3 bases from J, leaving 9 bases between. This CDR3 comprises 15 residues. The CDR3 here is CASSLDRWFYNEQFF. The CDR3 DNA follows: TGTGCCAGCAGCTTAGATCGGTGGTTCTACAATGAGCAGTTCTTC.

A word on this clonotype: This may come from a read error, since a much larger clone is one base off. This chain's CDR3 is CASSVEGVSYNEPFF. CDR3 coding DNA: TGTGCCAGCAGTGTAGAGGGGGTGTCCTACAATGAGCCGTTCTTC. V and J are TRBV9 and TRBJ2-1; perhaps TRBD1 as D (6 bases). Germline V lookup: CDR1 SGDLS, CDR2 YYNGEE. This CDR3 is built from 15 residues.

The table lists this clonotype with a count of one. One end of the junction does not line up with germline, which may come from a read error. The rearrangement uses TRBV20-1 and TRBJ2-1; D perhaps matches TRBD2 (5 bases). CDR1 DFQATT and CDR2 SNEGSKA come from the germline V gene (reference sequence). This CDR3 is built from 12 residues. CDR3 DNA sequence: TGCAGTGCTAGCGCTGTCGGAAGGGAGCCGTTCTTC. This codes for CSASAVGREPFF.

This clonotype came up many times. The chain combines TRBV2 with TRBJ2-1, with 11 positions matching TRBD2. V shed 7 bases and J 7 bases; nucleotides not matched to a gene: 9. The V gene's germline CDR1 is SNHLY and CDR2 FYNNEI. There are 15 residues in the CDR3. The CDR3 here is CASTPGSSGRNEQFF. Here the CDR3 DNA reads TGTGCCAGCACCCCGGGGTCTAGCGGGAGGAATGAGCAGTTCTTC.

A remark on this clonotype: Compared with germline, one end of the junction differs, possibly owing to a read error. This chain links TRBV6-5 with TRBJ1-2; tentative D call: TRBD1 (6 bases). The germline gives CDR1 MNHEY, CDR2 SVGAGI. There are 15 residues in the CDR3. In DNA form, the CDR3 reads TGTGCCAGCAGTCACTCGGCGGGGGCCGGTTATGGCTACACCTTC. Protein: CASSHSAGAGYGYTF.